This is a list of T cell receptor beta chains from one sample in a study of blood T cell repertoires in COVID-19. Sequencing was performed with immunoSEQ multiplex PCR; in TCRdb, only in-frame clones are kept and a portion is missing. The data show 90,000 to 120,000 clones, over 75% seen once. Input material: peripheral blood. The receptors here all came from a man between 65 and 85 years old with active or convalescent COVID-19. CDR3s include the opening cysteine and the closing phenylalanine or tryptophan. A D gene is named only where the DNA matches it firmly. Only part of the rows carry a size: once, few, many, or a class if the clone is expanded.

CDR3	DNA	V	D	size	J
CASSRGTSGADEQFF	TGTGCCAGCAGCCGCGGGACTAGCGGGGCGGATGAGCAGTTCTTC	TRBV4-2	TRBD2	-	TRBJ2-1
CASSPYRGRGIEQFF	TGTGCCAGCAGCCCCTACAGGGGGCGCGGTATTGAGCAGTTCTTC	TRBV11-2	TRBD1	-	TRBJ2-1
CASSPSNYGYTF	TGTGCCAGCAGCCCCTCCAACTATGGCTACACCTTC	TRBV9	-	-	TRBJ1-2
CASVRNIGGGNTEAFF	TGTGCCAGCGTCAGAAACATCGGAGGTGGGAACACTGAAGCTTTCTTT	TRBV5-4	-	-	TRBJ1-1
CASSTIITDTQYF	TGTGCCAGTAGTACCATCATCACAGATACGCAGTATTTT	TRBV19	-	-	TRBJ2-3
CASSESDRALAYEQYF	TGTGCCAGCAGTGAGTCGGACAGGGCGCTCGCCTACGAGCAGTACTTC	TRBV6-1	TRBD1	-	TRBJ2-7
CASSEVPGSYGYTF	TGTGCCAGCAGTGAAGTGCCGGGGTCCTATGGCTACACCTTC	TRBV2	-	-	TRBJ1-2
CASSLGGPGFYNEQFF	TGTGCCAGCAGCTTAGGTGGACCGGGATTTTACAATGAGCAGTTCTTC	TRBV7-6	-	few	TRBJ2-1
CASSRGWADTQYF	TGTGCCAGCTCCAGGGGTTGGGCAGATACGCAGTATTTT	TRBV6-5	-	-	TRBJ2-3
CASIIQIMNTEAFF	TGTGCCAGCATTATACAGATTATGAACACTGAAGCTTTCTTT	TRBV2	-	-	TRBJ1-1
CASGNTEAFF	TGTGCCAGCGGCAACACTGAAGCTTTCTTT	TRBV3-1/TRBV3-2	-	few	TRBJ1-1
CASSLDIVNTGELFF	TGTGCCAGCAGCTTGGACATTGTGAACACCGGGGAGCTGTTTTTT	TRBV5-4	-	-	TRBJ2-2
CASSWGENYGYTF	TGTGCCAGCAGCTGGGGGGAAAACTATGGCTACACCTTC	TRBV7-9	-	-	TRBJ1-2
CASSYSGSSYNEQFF	TGCGCCAGCAGTTATAGCGGGAGCTCCTACAATGAGCAGTTCTTC	TRBV4-1	TRBD2	few	TRBJ2-1
CASGNPGQGVNGYTF	TGTGCCAGCGGAAACCCGGGACAGGGTGTTAACGGCTACACCTTC	TRBV27	TRBD1	few	TRBJ1-2
CASSPRQGMENTEAFF	TGTGCCAGCAGCCCGCGACAGGGAATGGAGAACACTGAAGCTTTCTTT	TRBV5-5	TRBD1	-	TRBJ1-1
CASSSTTGNSILRPQHF	TGTGCCAGCAGTTCCACGACAGGGAACTCCATATTACGGCCCCAGCATTTT	TRBV28	TRBD1	-	TRBJ1-5
CASSFGQTNTGELFF	TGTGCCAGCTCATTTGGACAGACAAACACCGGGGAGCTGTTTTTT	TRBV18	-	once	TRBJ2-2
CASSLSSGGPAQYF	TGTGCCAGCAGCTTAAGTAGCGGGGGTCCTGCGCAGTATTTT	TRBV7-3	TRBD2	-	TRBJ2-3
CATSDLVSSGRDTQYF	TGTGCCACCAGTGATTTGGTGTCTAGCGGGAGGGATACGCAGTATTTT	TRBV24-1	TRBD2	once	TRBJ2-3
CASGLLGGINEQFF	TGTGCTAGTGGGCTCCTTGGCGGCATCAATGAGCAGTTCTTC	TRBV12-5	-	-	TRBJ2-1
CASSPDTSGRYNEQFF	TGCGCCAGCAGCCCGGACACTAGCGGGAGGTACAATGAGCAGTTCTTC	TRBV5-1	TRBD2	-	TRBJ2-1
CASRPDRGNTEAFF	TGTGCCAGCAGACCGGACAGGGGCAACACTGAAGCTTTCTTT	TRBV27	TRBD1	-	TRBJ1-1
CASSSGLARTDTQYF	TGTGCCAGCAGCTCGGGACTAGCACGCACAGATACGCAGTATTTT	TRBV5-4	TRBD2	once	TRBJ2-3
CASGSGEGTNEKLFF	TGTGCTAGTGGTTCCGGGGAGGGGACTAATGAAAAACTGTTTTTT	TRBV12-5	-	-	TRBJ1-4
CATSRGEGGSNEQFF	TGTGCCACCAGCAGAGGAGAAGGCGGATCCAATGAGCAGTTCTTC	TRBV15	-	-	TRBJ2-1
CASSNDRGADIQYF	TGCGCCAGCAGCAATGACAGGGGAGCGGACATTCAGTACTTC	TRBV5-1	TRBD1	-	TRBJ2-4
CASSLERAYEQYF	TGTGCCAGCAGCTTAGAGAGAGCCTACGAGCAGTACTTC	TRBV7-9	-	-	TRBJ2-7
CASSLPRQGYSYEQYF	TGTGCCAGCAGTTTACCCAGACAGGGCTACTCCTACGAGCAGTACTTC	TRBV28	TRBD1	-	TRBJ2-7